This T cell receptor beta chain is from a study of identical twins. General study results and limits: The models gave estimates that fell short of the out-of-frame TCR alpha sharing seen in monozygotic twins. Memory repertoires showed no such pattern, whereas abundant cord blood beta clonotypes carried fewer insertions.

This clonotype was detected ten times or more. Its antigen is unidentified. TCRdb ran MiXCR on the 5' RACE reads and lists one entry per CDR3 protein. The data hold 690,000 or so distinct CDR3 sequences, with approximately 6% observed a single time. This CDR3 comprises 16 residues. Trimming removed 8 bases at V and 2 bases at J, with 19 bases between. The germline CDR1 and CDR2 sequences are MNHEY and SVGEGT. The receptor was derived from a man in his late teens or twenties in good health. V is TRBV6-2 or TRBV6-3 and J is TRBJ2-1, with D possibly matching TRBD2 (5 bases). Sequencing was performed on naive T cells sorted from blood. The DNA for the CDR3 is TGTGCCAGCTCCCAATATCGGGGTTCAACCTACAATGAGCAGTTCTTC. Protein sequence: CASSQYRGSTYNEQFF.